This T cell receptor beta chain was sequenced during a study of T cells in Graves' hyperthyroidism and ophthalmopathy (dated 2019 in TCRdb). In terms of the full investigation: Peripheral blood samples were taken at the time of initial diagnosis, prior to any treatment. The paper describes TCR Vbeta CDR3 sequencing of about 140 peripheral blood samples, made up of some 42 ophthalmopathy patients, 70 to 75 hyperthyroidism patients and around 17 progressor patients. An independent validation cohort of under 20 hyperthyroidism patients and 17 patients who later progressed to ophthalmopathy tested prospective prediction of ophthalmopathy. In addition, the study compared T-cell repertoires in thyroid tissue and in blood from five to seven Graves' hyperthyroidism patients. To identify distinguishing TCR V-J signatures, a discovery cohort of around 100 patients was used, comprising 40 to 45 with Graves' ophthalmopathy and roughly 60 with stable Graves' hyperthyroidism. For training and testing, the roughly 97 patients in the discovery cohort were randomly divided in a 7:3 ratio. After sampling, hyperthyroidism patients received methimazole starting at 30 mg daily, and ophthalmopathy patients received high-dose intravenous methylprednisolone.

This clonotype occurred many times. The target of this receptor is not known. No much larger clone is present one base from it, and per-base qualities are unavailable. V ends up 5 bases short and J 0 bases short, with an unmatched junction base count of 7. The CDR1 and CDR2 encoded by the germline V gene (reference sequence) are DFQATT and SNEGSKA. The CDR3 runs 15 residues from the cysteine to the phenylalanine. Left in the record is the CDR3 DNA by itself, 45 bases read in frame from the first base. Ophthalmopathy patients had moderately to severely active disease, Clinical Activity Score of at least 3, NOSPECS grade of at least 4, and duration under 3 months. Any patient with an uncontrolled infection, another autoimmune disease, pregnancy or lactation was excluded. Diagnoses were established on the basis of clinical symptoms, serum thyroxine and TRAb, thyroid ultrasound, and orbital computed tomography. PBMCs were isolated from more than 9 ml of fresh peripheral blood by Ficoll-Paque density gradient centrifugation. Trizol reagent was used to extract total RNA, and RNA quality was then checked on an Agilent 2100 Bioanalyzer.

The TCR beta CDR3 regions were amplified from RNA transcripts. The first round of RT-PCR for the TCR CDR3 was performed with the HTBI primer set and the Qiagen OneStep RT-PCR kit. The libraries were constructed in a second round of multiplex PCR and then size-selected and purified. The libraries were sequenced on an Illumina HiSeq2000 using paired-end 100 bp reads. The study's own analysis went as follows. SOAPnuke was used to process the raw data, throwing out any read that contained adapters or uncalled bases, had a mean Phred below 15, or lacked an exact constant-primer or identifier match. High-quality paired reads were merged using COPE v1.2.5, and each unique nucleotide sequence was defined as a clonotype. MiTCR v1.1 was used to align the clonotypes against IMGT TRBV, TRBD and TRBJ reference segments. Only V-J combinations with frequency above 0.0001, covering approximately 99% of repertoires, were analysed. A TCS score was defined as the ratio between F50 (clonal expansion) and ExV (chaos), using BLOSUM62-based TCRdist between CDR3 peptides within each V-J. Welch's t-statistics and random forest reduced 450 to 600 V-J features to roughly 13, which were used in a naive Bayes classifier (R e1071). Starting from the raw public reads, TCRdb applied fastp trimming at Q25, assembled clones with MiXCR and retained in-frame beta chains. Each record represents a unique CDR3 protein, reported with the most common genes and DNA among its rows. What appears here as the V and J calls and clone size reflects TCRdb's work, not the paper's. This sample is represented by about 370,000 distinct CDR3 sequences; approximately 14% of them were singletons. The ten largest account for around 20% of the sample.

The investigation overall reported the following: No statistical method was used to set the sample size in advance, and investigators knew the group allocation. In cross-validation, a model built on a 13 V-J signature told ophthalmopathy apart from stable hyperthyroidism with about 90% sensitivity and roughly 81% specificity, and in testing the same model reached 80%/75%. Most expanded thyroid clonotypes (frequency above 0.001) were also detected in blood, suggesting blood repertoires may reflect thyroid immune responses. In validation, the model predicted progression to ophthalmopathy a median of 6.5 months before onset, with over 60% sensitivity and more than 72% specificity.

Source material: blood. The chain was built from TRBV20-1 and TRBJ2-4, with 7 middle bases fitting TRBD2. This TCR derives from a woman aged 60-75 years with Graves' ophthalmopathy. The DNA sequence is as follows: TGCAGTGCTTGGGAAACGGGAGGAGCCAAAAACATTCAGTACTTC. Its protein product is CSAWETGGAKNIQYF.